This T cell receptor (beta chain) was sequenced in a study of blood T cell repertoires in COVID-19. Study at large: Both acute and convalescent COVID-19 samples were obtained from the United States, Italy and Spain.

Original methodology: Reference gene primer amplification gave estimated nucleated cell counts. TCRdb keeps only in-frame clones here, not all; method: immunoSEQ multiplex PCR. V and J calls and clone size come straight from that table; D and trimming were deduced from the DNA. This table holds about 61,000 clones, 70% to 85% found once. The sequencing input was peripheral blood. This receptor was obtained from a woman aged 70-85 years with acute or convalescent COVID-19.

CDR3 bases: TGTGCCAGCAGTCCTTACACAGATACGCAGTATTTT. The encoded protein is CASSPYTDTQYF. The chain is built from TRBV12-3 or TRBV12-4 and TRBJ2-3, with D hard to call. This CDR3 comprises 12 residues. Trimming took 5 bases from V and 2 from J, leaving 5 bases between them.